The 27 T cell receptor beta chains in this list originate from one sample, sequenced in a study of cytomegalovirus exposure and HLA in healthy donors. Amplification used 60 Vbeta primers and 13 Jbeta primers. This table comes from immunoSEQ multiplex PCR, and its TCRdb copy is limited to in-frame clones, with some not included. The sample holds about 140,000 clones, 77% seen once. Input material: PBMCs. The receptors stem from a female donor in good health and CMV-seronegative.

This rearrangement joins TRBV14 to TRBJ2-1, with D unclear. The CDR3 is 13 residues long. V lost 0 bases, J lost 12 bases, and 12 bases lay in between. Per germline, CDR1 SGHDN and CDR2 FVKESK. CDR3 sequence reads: CASSQDLTLSQFF. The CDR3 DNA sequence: TGTGCCAGCAGCCAAGATTTAACTTTATCGCAGTTCTTC.

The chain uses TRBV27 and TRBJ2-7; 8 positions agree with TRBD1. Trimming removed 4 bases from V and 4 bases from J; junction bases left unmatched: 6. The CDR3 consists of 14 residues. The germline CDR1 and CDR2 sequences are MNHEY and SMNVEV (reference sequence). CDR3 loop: CASSSQGGRYEQYF. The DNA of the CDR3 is TGTGCCAGCAGTTCACAGGGGGGTAGGTACGAGCAGTACTTC.

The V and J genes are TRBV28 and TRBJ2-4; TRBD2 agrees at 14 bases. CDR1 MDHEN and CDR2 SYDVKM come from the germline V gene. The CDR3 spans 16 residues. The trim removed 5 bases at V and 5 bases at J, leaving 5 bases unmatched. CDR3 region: CASSLGLAGDQNIQYF. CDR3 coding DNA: TGTGCCAGCAGTCTGGGACTAGCGGGAGACCAAAACATTCAGTACTTC.

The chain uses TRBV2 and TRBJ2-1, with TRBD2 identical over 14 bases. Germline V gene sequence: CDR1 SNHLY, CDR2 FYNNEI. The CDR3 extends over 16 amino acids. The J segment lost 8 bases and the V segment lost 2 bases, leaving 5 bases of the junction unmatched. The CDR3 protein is CASSEKTSGRGHEQFF. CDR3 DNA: TGTGCCAGCAGTGAAAAGACTAGCGGGAGGGGTCATGAGCAGTTCTTC.

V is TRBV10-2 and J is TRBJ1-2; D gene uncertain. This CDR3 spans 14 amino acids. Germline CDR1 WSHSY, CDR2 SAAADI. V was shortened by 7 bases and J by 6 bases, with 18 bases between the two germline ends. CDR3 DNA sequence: TGCGCCAGCAAGGGAGACCGGCCACCCAATGGCTACACCTTC. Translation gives CASKGDRPPNGYTF.

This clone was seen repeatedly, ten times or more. CDR3: CASSGLGGGSNQPQHF. CDR3 DNA sequence: TGTGCCAGCAGTGGGCTTGGGGGGGGAAGCAATCAGCCCCAGCATTTT. The chain combines TRBV6-8 with TRBJ1-5; D perhaps matches TRBD1 (5 bases). The germline CDR1 and CDR2 sequences are MNHGY and SAAAGT. The CDR3 consists of 16 residues. Trimming took off 5 bases at V and 1 base at J, with 15 bases between the two ends.

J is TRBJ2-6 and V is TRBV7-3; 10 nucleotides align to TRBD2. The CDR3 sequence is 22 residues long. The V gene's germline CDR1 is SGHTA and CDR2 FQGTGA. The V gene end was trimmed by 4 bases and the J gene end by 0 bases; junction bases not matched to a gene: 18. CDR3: CASSYNGGASSGGYSGANVLTF. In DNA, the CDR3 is TGTGCCAGCAGCTACAACGGCGGGGCCTCTAGCGGGGGATACTCTGGGGCCAACGTCCTGACTTTC. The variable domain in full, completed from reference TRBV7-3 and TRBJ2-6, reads GAGVSQTPSNKVTEKGKYVELRCDPISGHTALYWYRQSLGQGPEFLIYFQGTGAADDSGLPNDRFFAVRPEGSVSTLKIQRTERGDSAVYLCASSYNGGASSGGYSGANVLTFGAGSRLTVL.

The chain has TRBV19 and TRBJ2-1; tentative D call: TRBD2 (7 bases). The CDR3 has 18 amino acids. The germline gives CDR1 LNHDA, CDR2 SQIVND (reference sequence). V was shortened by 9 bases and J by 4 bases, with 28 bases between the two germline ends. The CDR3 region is CARSWGIGGGSEYNEQFF. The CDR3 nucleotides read TGTGCCAGATCTTGGGGGATCGGCGGGGGCTCCGAATACAATGAGCAGTTCTTC.

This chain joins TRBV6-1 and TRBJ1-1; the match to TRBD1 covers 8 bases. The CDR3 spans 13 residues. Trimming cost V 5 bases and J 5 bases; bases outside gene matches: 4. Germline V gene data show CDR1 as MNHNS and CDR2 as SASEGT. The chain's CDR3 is CASSYGQGTEAFF. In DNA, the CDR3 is TGTGCCAGCAGTTATGGACAGGGAACTGAAGCTTTCTTT.

The CDR3 reads CASSTGRGGANEQFF. CDR3 nucleotides: TGTGCCAGCAGCACCGGCCGCGGGGGGGCCAATGAGCAGTTCTTC. The chain carries TRBV9 and TRBJ2-1; 9 nucleotides match TRBD2. The CDR3 runs 15 residues. J gave up 6 bases and V 4 bases, and 8 bases lay outside the gene matches. Germline CDR1 is SGDLS and CDR2 is YYNGEE.

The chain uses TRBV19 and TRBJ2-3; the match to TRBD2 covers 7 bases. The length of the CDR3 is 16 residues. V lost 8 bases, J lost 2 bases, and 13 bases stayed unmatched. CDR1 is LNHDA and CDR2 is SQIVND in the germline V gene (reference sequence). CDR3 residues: CASSAERGGFTDTQYF. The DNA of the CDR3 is TGTGCCAGTTCTGCCGAGCGGGGAGGGTTCACAGATACGCAGTATTTT. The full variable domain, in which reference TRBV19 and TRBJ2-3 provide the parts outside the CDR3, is DGGITQSPKYLFRKEGQNVTLSCEQNLNHDAMYWYRQDPGQGLRLIYYSQIVNDFQKGDIAEGYSVSREKKESFPLTVTSAQKNPTAFYLCASSAERGGFTDTQYFGPGTRLTVL.

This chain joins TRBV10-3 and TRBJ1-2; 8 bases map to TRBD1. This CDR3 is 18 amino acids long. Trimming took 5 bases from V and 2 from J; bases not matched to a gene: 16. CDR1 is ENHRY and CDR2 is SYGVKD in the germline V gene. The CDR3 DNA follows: TGTGCCATCAGTAGGGACACGGACAGGGTGGGTCCAAACTATGGCTACACCTTC. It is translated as CAISRDTDRVGPNYGYTF.

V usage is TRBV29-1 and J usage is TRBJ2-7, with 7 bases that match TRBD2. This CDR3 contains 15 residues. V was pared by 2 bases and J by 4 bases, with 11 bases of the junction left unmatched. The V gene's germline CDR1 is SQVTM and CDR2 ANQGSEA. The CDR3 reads CSVESDVGGGYEQYF. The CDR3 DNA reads TGCAGCGTTGAAAGTGATGTTGGGGGAGGGTACGAGCAGTACTTC.

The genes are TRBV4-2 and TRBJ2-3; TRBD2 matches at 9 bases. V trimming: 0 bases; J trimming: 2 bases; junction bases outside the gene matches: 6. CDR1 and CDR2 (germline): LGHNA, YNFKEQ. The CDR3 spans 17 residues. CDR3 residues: CASSQDLASGDTDTQYF. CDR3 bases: TGTGCCAGCAGCCAAGATCTGGCTAGCGGGGACACAGATACGCAGTATTTT.

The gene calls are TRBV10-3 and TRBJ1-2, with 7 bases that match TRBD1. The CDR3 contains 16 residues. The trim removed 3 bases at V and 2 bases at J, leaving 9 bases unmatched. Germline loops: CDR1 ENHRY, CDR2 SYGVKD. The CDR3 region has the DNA TGTGCCATCAGTGACCAAGGGCAGGGACAGAACTATGGCTACACCTTC. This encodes CAISDQGQGQNYGYTF.

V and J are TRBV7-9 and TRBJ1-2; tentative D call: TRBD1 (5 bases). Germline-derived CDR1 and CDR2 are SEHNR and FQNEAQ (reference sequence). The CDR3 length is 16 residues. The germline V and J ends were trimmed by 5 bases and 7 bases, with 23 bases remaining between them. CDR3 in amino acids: CASSGRVSGGKSGYTF. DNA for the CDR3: TGTGCCAGCAGCGGCCGGGTTTCCGGGGGAAAGAGTGGCTACACCTTC.

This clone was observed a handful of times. CDR3 in amino acids: CASSLRSGREQYF. In DNA, the CDR3 is TGTGCCAGCAGCTTGAGGTCCGGCCGGGAGCAGTACTTC. The rearrangement joins TRBV7-6 to TRBJ2-7; D is unclear. With 3 bases removed from V and 7 bases from J, the gap between germline ends came to 13 bases. This CDR3 is 13 amino acids long. Per germline, CDR1 SGHVS and CDR2 FNYEAQ.

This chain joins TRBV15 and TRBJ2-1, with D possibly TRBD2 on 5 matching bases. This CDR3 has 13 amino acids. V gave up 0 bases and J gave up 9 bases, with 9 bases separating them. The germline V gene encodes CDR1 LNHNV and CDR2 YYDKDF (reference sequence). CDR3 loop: CATSREAAGEQFF. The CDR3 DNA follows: TGTGCCACCAGCAGAGAGGCGGCGGGTGAGCAGTTCTTC.

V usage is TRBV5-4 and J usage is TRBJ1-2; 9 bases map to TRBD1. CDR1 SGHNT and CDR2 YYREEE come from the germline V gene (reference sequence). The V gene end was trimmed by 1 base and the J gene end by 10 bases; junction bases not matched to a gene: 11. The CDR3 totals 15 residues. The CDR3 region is CASSLNPGQGLVYTF. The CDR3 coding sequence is TGTGCCAGCAGCTTGAACCCGGGACAGGGTTTGGTCTACACCTTC.

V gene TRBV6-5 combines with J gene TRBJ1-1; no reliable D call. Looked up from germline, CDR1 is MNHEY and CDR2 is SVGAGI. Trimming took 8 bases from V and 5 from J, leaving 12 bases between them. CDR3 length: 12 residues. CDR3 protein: CASGQVGTEAFF. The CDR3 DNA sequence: TGTGCCAGCGGGCAGGTTGGTACTGAAGCTTTCTTT.

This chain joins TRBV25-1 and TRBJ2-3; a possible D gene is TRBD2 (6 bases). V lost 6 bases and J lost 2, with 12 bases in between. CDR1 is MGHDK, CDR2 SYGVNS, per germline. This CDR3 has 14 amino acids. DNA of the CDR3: TGTGCCAGCAGCCGGGAGTCAACCACAGATACGCAGTATTTT. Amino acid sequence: CASSRESTTDTQYF.

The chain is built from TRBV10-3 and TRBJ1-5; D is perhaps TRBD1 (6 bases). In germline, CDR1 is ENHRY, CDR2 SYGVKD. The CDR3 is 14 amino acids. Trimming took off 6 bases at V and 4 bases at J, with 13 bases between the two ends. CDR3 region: CAISQLGGNQPQHF. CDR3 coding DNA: TGTGCCATCAGCCAGTTAGGGGGAAATCAGCCCCAGCATTTT.

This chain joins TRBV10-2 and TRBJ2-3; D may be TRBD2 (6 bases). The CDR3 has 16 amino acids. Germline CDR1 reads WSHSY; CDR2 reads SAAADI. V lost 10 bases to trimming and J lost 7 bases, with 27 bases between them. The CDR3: CATNPGRGMGRNTQYF. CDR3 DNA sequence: TGCGCCACCAACCCCGGACGGGGGATGGGGAGGAATACGCAGTATTTT.

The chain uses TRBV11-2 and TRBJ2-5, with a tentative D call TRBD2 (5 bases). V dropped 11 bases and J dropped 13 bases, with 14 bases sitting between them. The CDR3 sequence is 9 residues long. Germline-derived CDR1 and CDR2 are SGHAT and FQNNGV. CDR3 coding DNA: TGTGCCGCGGGTACCTTCGGGTACTTC. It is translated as CAAGTFGYF.

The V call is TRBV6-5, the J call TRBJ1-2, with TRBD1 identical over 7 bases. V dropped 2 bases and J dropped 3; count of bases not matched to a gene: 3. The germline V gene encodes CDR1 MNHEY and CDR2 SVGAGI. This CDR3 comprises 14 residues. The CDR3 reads CASSYRTGDYGYTF. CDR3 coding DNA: TGTGCCAGCAGTTACAGGACAGGCGACTATGGCTACACCTTC.

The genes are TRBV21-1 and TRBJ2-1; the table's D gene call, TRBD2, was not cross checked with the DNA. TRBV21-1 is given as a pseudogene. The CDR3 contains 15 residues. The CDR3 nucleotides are TGTGCCAGCAGCTCCCGGGGTTTTCGCCTCGATGAGCAGTTCTTC. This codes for CASSSRGFRLDEQFF.

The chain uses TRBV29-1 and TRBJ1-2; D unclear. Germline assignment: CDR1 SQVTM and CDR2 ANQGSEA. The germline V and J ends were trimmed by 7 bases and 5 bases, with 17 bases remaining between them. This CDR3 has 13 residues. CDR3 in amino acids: CSGEDLQGYGYTF. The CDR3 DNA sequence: TGCAGCGGGGAGGACCTACAAGGGTATGGCTACACCTTC. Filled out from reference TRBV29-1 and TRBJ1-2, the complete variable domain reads SAVISQKPSRDICQRGTSLTIQCQVDSQVTMMFWYRQQPGQSLTLIATANQGSEATYESGFVIDKFPISRPNLTFSTLTVSNMSPEDSSIYLCSGEDLQGYGYTFGSGTRLTVV.